What follows are 14 T cell receptor beta chains derived from one specimen sequenced in a study of cytomegalovirus exposure and HLA in healthy donors. Primers for the PCR totalled 60 Vbeta and 13 Jbeta. Measured with immunoSEQ multiplex PCR; TCRdb has only the in-frame clones, and not every one. The data hold roughly 120,000 clones, with less than 80% observed a single time. Input material: PBMCs. The source is a woman aged 45-65 years in good health and CMV-seropositive.

V usage is TRBV7-2 and J usage is TRBJ2-7; 13 bases are shared with TRBD2. Germline V gene data show CDR1 as SGHTA and CDR2 as FQGNSA. V lost 2 bases and J lost 0; bases outside the gene matches: 10. The CDR3 runs 19 residues. The CDR3 loop reads CASSLRGLAGNRSSYEQYF. CDR3 DNA sequence: TGTGCCAGCAGCTTACGGGGACTAGCGGGGAACCGGAGCTCCTACGAGCAGTACTTC. Supplemented by reference TRBV7-2 and TRBJ2-7, the full variable domain reads GAGVSQSPSNKVTEKGKDVELRCDPISGHTALYWYRQSLGQGLEFLIYFQGNSAPDKSGLPSDRFSAERTGGSVSTLTIQRTQQEDSAVYLCASSLRGLAGNRSSYEQYFGPGTRLTVT.

This clone was observed a handful of times. The chain couples TRBV7-8 to TRBJ1-2; D is perhaps TRBD1 (5 bases). Germline CDR1 is SGHVS and CDR2 is FQNEAQ. The V end was cut by 8 bases, the J end by 2 bases, with 21 bases between. This CDR3 spans 16 amino acids. The CDR3 spells CASHDGAVLGNYGYTF. The CDR3 DNA reads TGTGCCAGCCATGATGGGGCGGTCCTAGGGAACTATGGCTACACCTTC.

The rearrangement links TRBV19 to TRBJ1-5; D not certain. In germline, CDR1 is LNHDA, CDR2 SQIVND (reference sequence). This CDR3 region has 12 residues. Trimming stripped 8 bases from V and 7 bases from J, with 12 bases between. CDR3 nucleotide sequence: TGTGCCAGTTCGATGGTCAGACAGCCCCAGCATTTT. This encodes CASSMVRQPQHF.

The chain employs TRBV10-2 and TRBJ1-2; TRBD1 matches 12 bases. The junction had 11 bases not matched to a gene; V was cut back by 8 bases and J by 4 bases. The CDR3 is 16 residues long. The germline gives CDR1 WSHSY, CDR2 SAAADI. The CDR3 spells CASDGTGGALGYGYTF. The CDR3 DNA reads TGCGCCAGCGACGGGACAGGGGGCGCGTTAGGCTATGGCTACACCTTC.

The V gene is TRBV4-1, the J gene TRBJ1-1, with TRBD1 matching 7 bases. CDR1 is MGHRA, CDR2 YSYEKL, per germline. The V segment lost 4 bases and the J segment 8 bases; nucleotides outside the gene matches: 10. The CDR3 contains 14 residues. The CDR3 is CASSPGQEPPEAFF. The CDR3 DNA is TGCGCCAGCAGCCCTGGACAGGAGCCACCCGAAGCTTTCTTT.

The chain employs TRBV7-3 and TRBJ2-3; a possible D gene is TRBD2 (5 bases). Germline V lookup: CDR1 SGHTA, CDR2 FQGTGA. The CDR3 sequence is 16 residues long. V gave up 5 bases and J gave up 0 bases, with 15 bases separating them. The CDR3 sequence is CASSDPGSTSTDTQYF. The CDR3, as DNA: TGTGCCAGCAGCGACCCGGGGTCCACTAGCACAGATACGCAGTATTTT.

The J gene is TRBJ2-7, the V gene TRBV27, with 7 bases aligning to TRBD1. In germline, CDR1 is MNHEY, CDR2 SMNVEV (reference sequence). The CDR3 has 14 amino acids. J was trimmed by 0 bases and V by 6 bases; bases with no gene match: 5. In DNA form, the CDR3 reads TGTGCCAGCAGGGGACAGTCGAGCTCCTACGAGCAGTACTTC. Amino acids: CASRGQSSSYEQYF.

The chain employs TRBV6-6 and TRBJ2-7, with TRBD2 as a possible D gene (6 bases). From germline, CDR1 is MNHNY and CDR2 SVGAGI (reference sequence). The V end lost 5 bases, the J end lost 0 bases, and 11 bases lay between the germline ends. CDR3 length: 14 residues. DNA of the CDR3: TGTGCCAGCAGTGACCGGGACTCCTCCTACGAGCAGTACTTC. Translated: CASSDRDSSYEQYF.

With regard to this clone: Other DNA sequences within the sample encode an identical CDR3. The V gene is TRBV30, the J gene TRBJ2-3; weak D call: TRBD2 (5 bases). The CDR3 consists of 14 residues. Per the germline V gene, CDR1 is GTSNPN and CDR2 is SVGIG (reference sequence). Trimming stripped 3 bases from V and 0 bases from J, with 10 bases between. CDR3 amino acids: CAWSSLASTDTQYF. In DNA form, the CDR3 reads TGTGCCTGGAGCTCTCTAGCTAGCACAGATACGCAGTATTTT.

The rearrangement joins TRBV18 to TRBJ2-2; TRBD2 matches at 8 bases. The germline CDR1 and CDR2 sequences are KGHSH and LQKENI. CDR3 size: 15 residues. Trimming took 5 bases from V and 1 from J; bases not matched to a gene: 3. The CDR3 here is CASSSSGGNTGELFF. CDR3 nucleotide sequence: TGTGCCAGCTCATCAAGCGGGGGGAACACCGGGGAGCTGTTTTTT.

The chain combines TRBV28 with TRBJ2-5, with TRBD1 identical over 7 bases. This CDR3 is built from 16 residues. Germline V gene lookup returns CDR1 MDHEN and CDR2 SYDVKM. Unmatched junction bases numbered 11, after V lost 6 bases and J lost 1 base. CDR3 in DNA: TGTGCCAGCAGGTCCGACAGGGCCTTCCTCCAAGAGACCCAGTACTTC. This sequence encodes CASRSDRAFLQETQYF.

The chain links TRBV2 to TRBJ1-2; D uncertain. Between the trimmed V and J ends, which lost 1 base and 4 bases, there was a span of 13 bases. The CDR3 runs to 15 residues. Germline CDR1 reads SNHLY; CDR2 reads FYNNEI. CDR3 DNA: TGTGCCAGCAGTGAAGACGGGGAAGGAAGCTATGGCTACACCTTC. It translates to CASSEDGEGSYGYTF.

The chain has TRBV18 and TRBJ2-3; D may be TRBD1 (5 bases). The germline gives CDR1 KGHSH, CDR2 LQKENI. V shed 0 bases and J shed 3 bases, with 10 bases lying between them. CDR3 length equals 15 residues. As DNA, the CDR3 is TGTGCCAGCTCACCACCTCAGGGCCGGACAGATACGCAGTATTTT. Its protein is CASSPPQGRTDTQYF.

In DNA form, the CDR3 reads TGTGCCAGCAGCTTAGTGGTCGGTGCCAATCAGCCCCAGCATTTT. Its translation is CASSLVVGANQPQHF. The gene calls are TRBV7-8 and TRBJ1-5; the D is unclear. Per germline, CDR1 SGHVS and CDR2 FQNEAQ. Trimming removed 1 base at V and 3 bases at J, with 10 bases between. The CDR3 length is 15 residues.